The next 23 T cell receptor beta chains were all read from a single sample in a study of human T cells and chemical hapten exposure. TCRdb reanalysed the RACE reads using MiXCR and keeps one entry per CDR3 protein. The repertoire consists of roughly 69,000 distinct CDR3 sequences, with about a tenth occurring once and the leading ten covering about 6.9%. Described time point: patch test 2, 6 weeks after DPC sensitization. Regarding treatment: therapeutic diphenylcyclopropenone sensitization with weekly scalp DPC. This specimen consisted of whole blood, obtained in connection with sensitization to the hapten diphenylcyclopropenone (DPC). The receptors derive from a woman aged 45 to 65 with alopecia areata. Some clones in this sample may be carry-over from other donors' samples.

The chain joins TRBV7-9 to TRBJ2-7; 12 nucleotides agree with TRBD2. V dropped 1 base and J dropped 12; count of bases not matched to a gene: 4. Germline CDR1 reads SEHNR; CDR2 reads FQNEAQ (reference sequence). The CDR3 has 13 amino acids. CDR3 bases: TGTGCCAGCAGCTTAGGGACTAGCGGGATATCGTACTTC. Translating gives CASSLGTSGISYF.

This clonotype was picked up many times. This chain's CDR3 is CSVKGGSAYNEQFF. Written as DNA, the CDR3 is TGCAGCGTTAAGGGTGGGAGCGCCTACAATGAGCAGTTCTTC. The chain carries TRBV29-1 and TRBJ2-1; tentatively, D is TRBD2 (5 bases). Trimming took off 5 bases at V and 2 bases at J, with 13 bases between the two ends. The CDR3 spans 14 residues. Per germline, CDR1 SQVTM and CDR2 ANQGSEA.

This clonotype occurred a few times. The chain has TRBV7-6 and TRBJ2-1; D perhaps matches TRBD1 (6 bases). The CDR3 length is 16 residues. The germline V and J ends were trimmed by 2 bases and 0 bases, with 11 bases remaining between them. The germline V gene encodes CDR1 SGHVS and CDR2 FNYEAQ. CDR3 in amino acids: CASSLRTVLSYNEQFF. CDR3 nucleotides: TGTGCCAGCAGCTTAAGGACAGTGCTCTCCTACAATGAGCAGTTCTTC.

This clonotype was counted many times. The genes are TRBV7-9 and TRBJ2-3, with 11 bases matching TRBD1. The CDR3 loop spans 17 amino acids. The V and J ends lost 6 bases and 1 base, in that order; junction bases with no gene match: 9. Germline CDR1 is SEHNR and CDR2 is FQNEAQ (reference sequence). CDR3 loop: CASSLGRTGGRTDTQYF. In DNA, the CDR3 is TGTGCCAGCAGTTTGGGCAGGACAGGGGGCCGCACAGATACGCAGTATTTT.

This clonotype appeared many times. For the CDR3, the DNA is TGTGCCAGCAGCTCTAAACCGACTAGCGGCCAAGAGACCCAGTACTTC. It is translated as CASSSKPTSGQETQYF. V gene TRBV11-2 combines with J gene TRBJ2-5; 9 bases are shared with TRBD2. The CDR3 has 16 residues. With V trimmed by 4 bases and J by 1 base, 7 bases remained unmatched. Germline V gene lookup returns CDR1 SGHAT and CDR2 FQNNGV.

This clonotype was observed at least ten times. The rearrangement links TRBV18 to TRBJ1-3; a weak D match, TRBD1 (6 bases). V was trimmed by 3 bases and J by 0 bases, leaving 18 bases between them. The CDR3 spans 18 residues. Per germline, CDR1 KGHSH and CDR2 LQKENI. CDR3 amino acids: CASSPMKPTGSSGNTIYF. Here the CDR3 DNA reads TGTGCCAGCTCACCCATGAAGCCGACAGGTTCCTCTGGAAACACCATATATTTT.

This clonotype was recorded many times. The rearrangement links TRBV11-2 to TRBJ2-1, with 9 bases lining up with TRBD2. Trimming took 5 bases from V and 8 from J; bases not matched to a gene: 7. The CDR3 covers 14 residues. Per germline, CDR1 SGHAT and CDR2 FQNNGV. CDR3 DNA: TGTGCCAGCAGCCCCCGGGGCGGGAGGGATGAGCAGTTCTTC. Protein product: CASSPRGGRDEQFF.

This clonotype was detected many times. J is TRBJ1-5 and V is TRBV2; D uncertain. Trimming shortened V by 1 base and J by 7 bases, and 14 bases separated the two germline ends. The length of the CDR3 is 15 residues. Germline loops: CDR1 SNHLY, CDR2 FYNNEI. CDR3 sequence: CASSEETGDRQPQHF. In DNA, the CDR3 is TGTGCCAGCAGTGAAGAAACTGGGGATCGACAGCCCCAGCATTTT.

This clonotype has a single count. DNA for the CDR3: TGTGCCAGCAGCCAAGGGCTCGGCGTCTACGAGCAGTACTTC. Translating gives CASSQGLGVYEQYF. V gene TRBV3-1 combines with J gene TRBJ2-7; D unresolved. Trimming took off 1 base at V and 3 bases at J, with 10 bases between the two ends. The CDR3 has 14 amino acids. Per germline, CDR1 LGHDT and CDR2 YNNKEL (reference sequence).

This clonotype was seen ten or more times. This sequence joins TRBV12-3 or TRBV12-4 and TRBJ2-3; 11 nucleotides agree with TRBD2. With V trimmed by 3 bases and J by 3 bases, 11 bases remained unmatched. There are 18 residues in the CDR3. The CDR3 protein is CASSFGTSGLTGTDTQYF. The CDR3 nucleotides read TGTGCCAGCAGTTTCGGGACTAGCGGACTCACGGGTACAGATACGCAGTATTTT.

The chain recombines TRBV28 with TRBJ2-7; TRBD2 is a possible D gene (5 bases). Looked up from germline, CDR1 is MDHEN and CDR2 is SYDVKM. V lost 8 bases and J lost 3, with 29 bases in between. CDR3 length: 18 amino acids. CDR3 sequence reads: CASRWSRTTGKGDYEQYF. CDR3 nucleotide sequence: TGTGCCAGCCGCTGGTCTAGGACCACCGGGAAAGGAGACTACGAGCAGTACTTC. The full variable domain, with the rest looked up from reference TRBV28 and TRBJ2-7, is DVKVTQSSRYLVKRTGEKVFLECVQDMDHENMFWYRQDPGLGLRLIYFSYDVKMKEKGDIPEGYSVSREKKERFSLILESASTNQTSMYLCASRWSRTTGKGDYEQYFGPGTRLTVT.

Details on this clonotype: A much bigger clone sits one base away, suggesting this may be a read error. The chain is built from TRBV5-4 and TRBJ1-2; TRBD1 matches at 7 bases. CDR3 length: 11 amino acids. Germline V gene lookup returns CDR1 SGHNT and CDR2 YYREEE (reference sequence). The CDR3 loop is CASSLEGGYAF. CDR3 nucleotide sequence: TGTGCCAGCAGCTTGGAAGGGGGCTACGCCTTC.

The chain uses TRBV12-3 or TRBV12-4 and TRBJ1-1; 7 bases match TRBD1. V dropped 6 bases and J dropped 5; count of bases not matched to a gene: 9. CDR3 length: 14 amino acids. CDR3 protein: CASRAAGGWTEAFF. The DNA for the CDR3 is TGTGCCAGCAGAGCAGCAGGGGGATGGACTGAAGCTTTCTTT.

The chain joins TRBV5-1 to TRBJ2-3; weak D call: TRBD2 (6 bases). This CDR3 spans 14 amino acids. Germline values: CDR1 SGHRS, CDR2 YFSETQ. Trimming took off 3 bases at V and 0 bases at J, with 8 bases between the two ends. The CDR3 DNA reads TGCGCCAGCAGCTCCGGGACTAGCACAGATACGCAGTATTTT. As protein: CASSSGTSTDTQYF. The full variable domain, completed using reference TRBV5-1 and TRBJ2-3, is KAGVTQTPRYLIKTRGQQVTLSCSPISGHRSVSWYQQTPGQGLQFLFEYFSETQRNKGNFPGRFSGRQFSNSRSEMNVSTLELGDSALYLCASSSGTSTDTQYFGPGTRLTVL.

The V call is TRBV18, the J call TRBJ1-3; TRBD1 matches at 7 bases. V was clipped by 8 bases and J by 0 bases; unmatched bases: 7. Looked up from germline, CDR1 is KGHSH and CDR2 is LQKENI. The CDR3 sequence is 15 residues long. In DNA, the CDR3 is TGTGCCAGCACCGTGGACAGGAACTCTGGAAACACCATATATTTT. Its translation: CASTVDRNSGNTIYF.

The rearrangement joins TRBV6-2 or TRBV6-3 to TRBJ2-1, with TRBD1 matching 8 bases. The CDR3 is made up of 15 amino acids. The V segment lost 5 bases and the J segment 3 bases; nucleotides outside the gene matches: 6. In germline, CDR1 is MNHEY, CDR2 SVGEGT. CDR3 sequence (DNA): TGTGCCAGCAGTCTGTCAGGGGGCTTCTACAATGAGCAGTTCTTC. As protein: CASSLSGGFYNEQFF.

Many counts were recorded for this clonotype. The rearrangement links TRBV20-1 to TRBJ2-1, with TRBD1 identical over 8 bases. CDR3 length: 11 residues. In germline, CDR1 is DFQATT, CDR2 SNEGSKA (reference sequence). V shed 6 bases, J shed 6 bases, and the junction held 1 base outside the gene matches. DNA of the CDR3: TGCAGTGCGGGACAGGCCAATGAGCAGTTCTTC. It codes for CSAGQANEQFF.

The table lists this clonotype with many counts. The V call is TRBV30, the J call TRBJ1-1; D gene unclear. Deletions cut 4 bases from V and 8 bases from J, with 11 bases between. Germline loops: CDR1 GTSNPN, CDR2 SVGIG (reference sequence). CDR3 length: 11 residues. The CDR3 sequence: CAWTGLGEAFF. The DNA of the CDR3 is TGTGCCTGGACCGGTTTGGGGGAAGCTTTCTTT.

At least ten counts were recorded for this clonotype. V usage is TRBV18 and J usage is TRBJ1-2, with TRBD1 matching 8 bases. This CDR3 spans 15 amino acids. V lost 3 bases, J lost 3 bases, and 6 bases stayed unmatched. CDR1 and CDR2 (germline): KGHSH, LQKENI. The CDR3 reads CASSPTTGAYYGYTF. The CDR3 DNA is TGTGCCAGCTCACCCACGACAGGGGCCTACTATGGCTACACCTTC.

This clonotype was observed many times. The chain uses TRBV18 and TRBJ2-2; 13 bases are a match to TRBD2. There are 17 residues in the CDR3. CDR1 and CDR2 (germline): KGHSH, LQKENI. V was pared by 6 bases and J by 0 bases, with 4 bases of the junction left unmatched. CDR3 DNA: TGTGCCAGCTCCCCGGGACTAGCGGGGACGAACACCGGGGAGCTGTTTTTT. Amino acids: CASSPGLAGTNTGELFF.

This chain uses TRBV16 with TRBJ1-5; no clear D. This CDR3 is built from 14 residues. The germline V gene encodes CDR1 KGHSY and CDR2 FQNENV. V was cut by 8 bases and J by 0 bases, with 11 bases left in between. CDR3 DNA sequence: TGTGCCAGCTCCCGGGATAATAGCAATCAGCCCCAGCATTTT. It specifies CASSRDNSNQPQHF.

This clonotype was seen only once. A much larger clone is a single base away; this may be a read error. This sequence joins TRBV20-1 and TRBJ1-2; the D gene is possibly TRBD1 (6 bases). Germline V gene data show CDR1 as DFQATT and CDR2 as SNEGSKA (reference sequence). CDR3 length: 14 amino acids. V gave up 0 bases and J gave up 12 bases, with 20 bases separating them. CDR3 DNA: TGCAGTGCTAGAGATCAGGGGCAACGCGGGGGCCACACCTTC. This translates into CSARDQGQRGGHTF.

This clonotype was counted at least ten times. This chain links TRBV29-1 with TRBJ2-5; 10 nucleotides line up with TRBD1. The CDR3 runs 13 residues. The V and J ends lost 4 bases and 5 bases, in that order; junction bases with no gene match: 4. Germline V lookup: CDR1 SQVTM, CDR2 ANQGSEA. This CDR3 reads CSVGGTGEETQYF. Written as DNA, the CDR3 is TGCAGCGTTGGAGGGACAGGGGAGGAGACCCAGTACTTC.